This TCR beta chain was captured in a study of cytomegalovirus exposure and HLA in healthy donors. General study findings and limits: Later, an analysis showed that TCR beta chains associated with HLA were more clonally expanded than others that were equally common. Most TCR sequences were seen very rarely across donors, but some public TCRs occurred in many. Reports state that TCR beta sequences accurately predicted most subjects' HLA-A and HLA-B alleles.

Note on this clone: Its antigen is unknown.

This CDR3 has 14 amino acids. Trimming shortened V by 0 bases and J by 5 bases, and 7 bases separated the two germline ends. Germline loops: CDR1 LNHNV, CDR2 YYDKDF (reference sequence). PCR was performed using 60 Vbeta and 13 Jbeta primers. The assay was immunoSEQ multiplex PCR, and TCRdb's table has in-frame clones only and misses some. The top ten clones hold 5% to 5.5% of a sample with about 170,000 clones, 73% of them seen once. Input material: PBMCs. The rearrangement joins TRBV15 to TRBJ2-2, with D tentatively TRBD2 (5 bases). The sequence was collected from a young woman in good health and CMV-seropositive. CDR3 in DNA: TGTGCCACCAGCAGAGATAGGGAGACCGGGGAGCTGTTTTTT. Its protein is CATSRDRETGELFF.